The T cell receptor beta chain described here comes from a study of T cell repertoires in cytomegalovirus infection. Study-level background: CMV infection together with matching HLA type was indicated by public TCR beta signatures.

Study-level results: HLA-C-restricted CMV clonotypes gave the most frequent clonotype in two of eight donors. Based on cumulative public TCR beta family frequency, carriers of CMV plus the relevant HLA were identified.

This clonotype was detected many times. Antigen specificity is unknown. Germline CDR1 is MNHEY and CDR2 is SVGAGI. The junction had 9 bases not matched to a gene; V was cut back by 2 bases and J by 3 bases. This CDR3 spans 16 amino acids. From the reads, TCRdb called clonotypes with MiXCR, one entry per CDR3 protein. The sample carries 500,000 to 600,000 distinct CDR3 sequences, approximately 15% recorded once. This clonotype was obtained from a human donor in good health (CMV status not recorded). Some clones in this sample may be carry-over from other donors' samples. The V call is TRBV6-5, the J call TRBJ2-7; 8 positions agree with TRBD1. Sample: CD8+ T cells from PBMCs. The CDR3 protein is CASSYILGQAVYEQYF. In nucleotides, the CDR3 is TGTGCCAGCAGTTACATCTTGGGACAGGCCGTCTACGAGCAGTACTTC.